This T cell receptor beta chain was observed in a study of lymphopenia after photon versus proton radiotherapy. Study observations and caveats: Proton therapy kept repertoires fairly stable, unlike photons, which gained effector/memory cells.

Per germline, CDR1 LNHDA and CDR2 SQIVND (reference sequence). V trimming: 5 bases; J trimming: 5 bases; junction bases outside the gene matches: 5. The CDR3 is 13 residues long. Only one count was recorded for this clone. Its antigen is still unknown. The assay was immunoSEQ multiplex PCR, and TCRdb's table has in-frame clones only and misses some. The sample includes about 70,000 clones, 87% of them seen just once. The sequences come from peripheral blood, collected from a patient treated with proton-based radiotherapy. The chain has TRBV19 and TRBJ1-2, with 7 bases matching TRBD1. This clonotype was obtained from a man older than 75 with esophageal cancer. CDR3 sequence (DNA): TGTGCCAGTAGTGACAGGGTCTTATATGGCTACACCTTC. Its translation: CASSDRVLYGYTF. Supplemented by reference TRBV19 and TRBJ1-2, the full variable domain reads DGGITQSPKYLFRKEGQNVTLSCEQNLNHDAMYWYRQDPGQGLRLIYYSQIVNDFQKGDIAEGYSVSREKKESFPLTVTSAQKNPTAFYLCASSDRVLYGYTFGSGTRLTVV.